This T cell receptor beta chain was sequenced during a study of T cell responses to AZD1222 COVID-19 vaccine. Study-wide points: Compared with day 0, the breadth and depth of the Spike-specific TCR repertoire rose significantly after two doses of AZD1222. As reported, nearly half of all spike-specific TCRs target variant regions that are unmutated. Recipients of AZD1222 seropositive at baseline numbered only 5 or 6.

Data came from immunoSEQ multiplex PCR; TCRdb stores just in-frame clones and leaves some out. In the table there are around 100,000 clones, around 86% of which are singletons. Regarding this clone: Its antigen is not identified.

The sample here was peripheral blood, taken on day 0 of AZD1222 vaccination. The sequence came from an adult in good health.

The CDR3: CASRKDRGGTFF. In DNA form, the CDR3 reads TGTGCCAGCAGAAAGGACAGGGGAGGAACTTTCTTT. The chain employs TRBV12-3 or TRBV12-4 and TRBJ1-1; 9 positions agree with TRBD1. The CDR3 consists of 12 residues. Germline trimming cut 6 bases from V and 12 bases from J; bases unmatched to any gene: 8.